This entry lists 18 T cell receptor beta chains sequenced from one sample in a study of T cells after yellow fever vaccination. TCRdb re-called the 5' RACE reads through MiXCR, storing one row per CDR3 protein. The table lists a few hundred thousand distinct CDR3 sequences, about 19% of them singletons. The material sequenced was PBMCs, taken 15 days after the yellow fever booster vaccination. The receptor set was obtained from a man younger than 40 who received the YFV17D yellow fever vaccine.

The chain has TRBV7-2 and TRBJ2-5; possibly TRBD2 for D (6 bases). Per the germline V gene, CDR1 is SGHTA and CDR2 is FQGNSA. CDR3 size: 14 residues. Trimming pared 3 bases from V and 5 bases from J, leaving 13 bases between. The DNA for the CDR3 is TGTGCCAGCAGCTTTCTAGCGTTCGGCGAGACCCAGTACTTC. It encodes CASSFLAFGETQYF. The complete variable domain, with remaining parts taken from reference TRBV7-2 and TRBJ2-5, reads GAGVSQSPSNKVTEKGKDVELRCDPISGHTALYWYRQSLGQGLEFLIYFQGNSAPDKSGLPSDRFSAERTGGSVSTLTIQRTQQEDSAVYLCASSFLAFGETQYFGPGTRLLVL.

This clonotype was seen a few times. The rearrangement uses TRBV7-7 and TRBJ2-1, with unresolved D. This CDR3 region has 14 residues. Trimming left V 5 bases short and J 2 bases short, with 10 bases between. Germline V gives CDR1 SSHAT, CDR2 FNYEAQ (reference sequence). This CDR3 reads CASSISPTYNEQFF. The CDR3 DNA is TGTGCCAGCAGCATTAGCCCTACCTACAATGAGCAGTTCTTC.

This clonotype was seen more than once but under ten times. This chain uses TRBV15 with TRBJ2-2, with TRBD1 matching over 7 bases. CDR1 is LNHNV and CDR2 is YYDKDF in the germline V gene (reference sequence). The trim removed 5 bases at V and 5 bases at J, leaving 8 bases unmatched. This CDR3 region has 15 residues. The chain's CDR3 is CATSPTQGETGELFF. The CDR3 coding sequence is TGTGCCACCAGCCCCACCCAGGGGGAAACCGGGGAGCTGTTTTTT.

There are many counts of this clonotype. J is TRBJ2-4 and V is TRBV5-1, with 8 nucleotides matching TRBD1. The CDR3 has 14 residues. J gave up 4 bases and V 4 bases, and 4 bases lay outside the gene matches. The V gene's germline CDR1 is SGHRS and CDR2 YFSETQ. The CDR3 region is CASSPQGAKNIQYF. CDR3 bases: TGCGCCAGCAGCCCCCAGGGGGCGAAAAACATTCAGTACTTC. Complete variable domain (other parts from reference TRBV5-1 and TRBJ2-4): KAGVTQTPRYLIKTRGQQVTLSCSPISGHRSVSWYQQTPGQGLQFLFEYFSETQRNKGNFPGRFSGRQFSNSRSEMNVSTLELGDSALYLCASSPQGAKNIQYFGAGTRLSVL.

Concerning this clonotype: Mismatch with germline at one junction end may stem from a read error. This chain connects TRBV19 to TRBJ2-3; 12 bases match TRBD2. This CDR3 is 14 amino acids long. The germline V gene encodes CDR1 LNHDA and CDR2 SQIVND (reference sequence). CDR3: CASQTSGSIDTQYF. Here the CDR3 DNA reads TGTGCCAGTCAGACTAGCGGGAGCATAGATACGCAGTATTTT.

This clonotype was recorded a few times. The chain has TRBV7-2 and TRBJ2-3; TRBD2 agrees at 12 bases. Trimming at V came to 2 bases and at J to 2 bases, leaving 8 bases not matched to a gene. The length of the CDR3 is 18 residues. Germline-derived CDR1 and CDR2 are SGHTA and FQGNSA. In DNA form, the CDR3 reads TGTGCCAGCAGCTTAACGATCGGACTAGCGGGGATCACAGATACGCAGTATTTT. It specifies CASSLTIGLAGITDTQYF.

The chain is built from TRBV7-9 and TRBJ1-6; D is possibly TRBD1 (6 bases). V was trimmed by 3 bases and J by 1 base, leaving 10 bases between them. This CDR3 is 16 amino acids long. CDR1 SEHNR and CDR2 FQNEAQ come from the germline V gene (reference sequence). Written as DNA, the CDR3 is TGTGCCAGCAGCTTCCCAGGGGAATCCTATAATTCACCCCTCCACTTT. Its protein is CASSFPGESYNSPLHF.

The J gene is TRBJ2-3, the V gene TRBV9, with D possibly being TRBD2 (6 bases). V was cut by 7 bases and J by 6 bases, with 15 bases left in between. This CDR3 contains 13 residues. Germline-derived CDR1 and CDR2 are SGDLS and YYNGEE. CDR3 sequence (DNA): TGTGCCAGCGGCGGAGGAGGGAAGGATACGCAGTATTTT. Its translation: CASGGGGKDTQYF.

This clonotype turned up a few times. This chain uses TRBV27 with TRBJ2-5; tentatively, D is TRBD1 or TRBD2 (5 bases each). The V and J ends lost 6 bases and 5 bases respectively, with 16 bases between them. This CDR3 contains 14 residues. Germline loops: CDR1 MNHEY, CDR2 SMNVEV (reference sequence). The CDR3 DNA sequence: TGTGCCAGCAGACGTGGGACGGTGAAGGAGACCCAGTACTTC. Protein sequence: CASRRGTVKETQYF.

This clonotype was counted a few times. This chain connects TRBV27 to TRBJ2-7; TRBD2 matches at 10 bases. Losses at the gene ends were 7 bases for V and 0 bases for J; bases not matched to a gene: 9. This CDR3 is 16 amino acids long. Germline CDR1 and CDR2: MNHEY and SMNVEV (reference sequence). Written as DNA, the CDR3 is TGTGCCAGCACCACTAGCGGGACCAAAAGCTCCTACGAGCAGTACTTC. Protein: CASTTSGTKSSYEQYF.

The chain couples TRBV29-1 to TRBJ2-7, with TRBD1 identical over 7 bases. The V segment lost 5 bases and the J segment 3 bases; nucleotides outside the gene matches: 7. Per the germline V gene, CDR1 is SQVTM and CDR2 is ANQGSEA. The CDR3 is 13 amino acids. The CDR3 loop reads CSVQDRSGYEQYF. The DNA of the CDR3 is TGCAGCGTTCAGGACAGGTCGGGCTACGAGCAGTACTTC.

The chain links TRBV20-1 to TRBJ2-2; weak D call: TRBD1 (5 bases). Trimming stripped 0 bases from V and 0 bases from J, with 14 bases between. Germline assignment: CDR1 DFQATT and CDR2 SNEGSKA (reference sequence). The length of the CDR3 is 17 residues. The CDR3 spells CSARDLAGKSNTGELFF. DNA for the CDR3: TGCAGTGCTAGAGATCTCGCAGGGAAGTCGAACACCGGGGAGCTGTTTTTT.

This clonotype appeared many times. The chain is built from TRBV7-2 and TRBJ2-6; no clear D gene. In germline, CDR1 is SGHTA, CDR2 FQGNSA. V lost 5 bases and J lost 1, with 3 bases in between. The CDR3 length is 13 residues. CDR3 region: CASSRSGANVLTF. CDR3 sequence (DNA): TGTGCCAGCAGCCGTTCTGGGGCCAACGTCCTGACTTTC.

This clonotype was recorded a few times. The chain recombines TRBV20-1 with TRBJ2-2; D may be TRBD1 (6 bases). Germline V gives CDR1 DFQATT, CDR2 SNEGSKA (reference sequence). CDR3 length equals 14 residues. V was pared by 4 bases and J by 4 bases, with 13 bases between. This chain's CDR3 is CSATQGTGTGELFF. The CDR3 DNA reads TGCAGTGCTACCCAGGGGACGGGCACCGGGGAGCTGTTTTTT.

V and J are TRBV20-1 and TRBJ2-1; D might be TRBD1 or TRBD2, each matching 5 bases. The V gene lost 2 bases and the J gene lost 4 bases, with 15 bases spanning the gap. Germline V CDR1 and CDR2: DFQATT, SNEGSKA (reference sequence). The CDR3 is made up of 15 amino acids. CDR3 loop: CSARMGVSIYNEQFF. The CDR3 DNA reads as TGCAGTGCTAGAATGGGGGTGTCGATATACAATGAGCAGTTCTTC.

J is TRBJ2-4 and V is TRBV7-2; a possible D gene is TRBD2 (7 bases). This CDR3 spans 14 amino acids. Trimming removed 0 bases at V and 5 bases at J, with 8 bases between. Germline-derived CDR1 and CDR2 are SGHTA and FQGNSA. CDR3 in amino acids: CASSLARGQNIQYF. The DNA of the CDR3 is TGTGCCAGCAGCTTAGCGCGGGGGCAAAACATTCAGTACTTC.

The chain joins TRBV12-3 or TRBV12-4 to TRBJ2-2, with 10 positions matching TRBD2. V gave up 1 base and J gave up 3 bases; unmatched junction bases: 5. This CDR3 contains 17 residues. The DNA for the CDR3 is TGTGCCAGCAGTTTAGATGTAGCGGGAGGTGACACCGGGGAGCTGTTTTTT. Translation gives CASSLDVAGGDTGELFF.

This clonotype was found a few times. The CDR3 DNA sequence: TGCAGTGCTAGCCGTATCCCGGGCAATGAGCAGTTCTTC. It yields the protein CSASRIPGNEQFF. The chain recombines TRBV20-1 with TRBJ2-1; D remains unclear. CDR1 DFQATT and CDR2 SNEGSKA come from the germline V gene (reference sequence). The CDR3 covers 13 residues. V was clipped by 3 bases and J by 6 bases, with 12 bases between them.